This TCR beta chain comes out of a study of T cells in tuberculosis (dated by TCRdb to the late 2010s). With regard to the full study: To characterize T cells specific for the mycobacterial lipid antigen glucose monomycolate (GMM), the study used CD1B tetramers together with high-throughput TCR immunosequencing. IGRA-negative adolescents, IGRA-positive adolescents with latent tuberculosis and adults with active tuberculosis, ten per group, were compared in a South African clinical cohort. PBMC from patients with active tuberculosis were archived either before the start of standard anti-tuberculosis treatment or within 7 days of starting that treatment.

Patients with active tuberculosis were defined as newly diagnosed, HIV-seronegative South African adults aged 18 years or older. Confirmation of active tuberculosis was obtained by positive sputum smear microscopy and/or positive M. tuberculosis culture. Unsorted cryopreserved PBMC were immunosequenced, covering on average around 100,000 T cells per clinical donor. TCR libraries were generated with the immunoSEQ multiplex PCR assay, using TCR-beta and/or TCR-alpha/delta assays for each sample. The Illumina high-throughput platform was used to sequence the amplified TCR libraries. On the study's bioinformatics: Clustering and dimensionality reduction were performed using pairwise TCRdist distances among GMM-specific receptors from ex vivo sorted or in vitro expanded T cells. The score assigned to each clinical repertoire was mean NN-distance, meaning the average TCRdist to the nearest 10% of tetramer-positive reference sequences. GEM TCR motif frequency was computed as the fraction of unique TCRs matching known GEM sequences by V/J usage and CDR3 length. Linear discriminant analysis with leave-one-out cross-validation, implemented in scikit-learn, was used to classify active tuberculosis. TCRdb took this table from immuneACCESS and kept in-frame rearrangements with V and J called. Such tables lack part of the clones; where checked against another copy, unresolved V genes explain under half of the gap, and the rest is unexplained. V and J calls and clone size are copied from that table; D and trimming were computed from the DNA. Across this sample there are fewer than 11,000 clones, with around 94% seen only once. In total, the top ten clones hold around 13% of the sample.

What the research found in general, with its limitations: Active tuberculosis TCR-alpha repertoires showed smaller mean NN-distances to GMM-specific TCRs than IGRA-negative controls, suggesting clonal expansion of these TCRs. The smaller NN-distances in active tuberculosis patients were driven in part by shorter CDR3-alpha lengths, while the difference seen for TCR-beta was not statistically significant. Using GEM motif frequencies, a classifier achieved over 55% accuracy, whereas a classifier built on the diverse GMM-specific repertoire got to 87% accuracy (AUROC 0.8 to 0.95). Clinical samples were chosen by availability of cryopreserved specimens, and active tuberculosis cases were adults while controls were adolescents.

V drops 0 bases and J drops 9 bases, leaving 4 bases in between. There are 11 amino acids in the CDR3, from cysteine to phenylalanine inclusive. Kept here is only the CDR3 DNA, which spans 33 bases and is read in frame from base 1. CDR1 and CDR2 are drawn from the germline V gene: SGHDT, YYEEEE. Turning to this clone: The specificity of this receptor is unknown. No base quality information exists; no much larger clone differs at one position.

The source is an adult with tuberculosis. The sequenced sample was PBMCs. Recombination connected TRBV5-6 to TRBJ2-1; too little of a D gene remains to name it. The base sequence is TGTGCCAGCAGCTTGGTCGGTGAGCAGTTCTTC. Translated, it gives CASSLVGEQFF.